Below, one T cell receptor beta chain is given with its context. Its target is unknown. Any patient presenting with uncontrolled infection, other autoimmune disease, pregnancy or lactation was left out. Used for diagnoses were clinical symptoms, serum thyroxine and TRAb, thyroid ultrasound and orbital computed tomography. CDR3 size: 14 residues. V was pared by 7 bases and J by 10 bases, with 20 bases between. Germline V CDR1 and CDR2: SQVTM, ANQGSEA. This sample stems from a study of T cells in Graves' hyperthyroidism and ophthalmopathy. Amplification yielded TCR beta CDR3 regions, with RNA transcripts as the source. With the HTBI primer set, the TCR CDR3 went through a first round of RT-PCR. TCRdb re-called the multiplex PCR reads with MiXCR, one entry per CDR3 protein. The data show approximately 640,000 distinct CDR3 sequences, with roughly 46% seen just once and under 8.5% held by the top ten. Study-wide findings and caveats: Blood also contained most expanded thyroid clonotypes above 0.001. Before onset, ophthalmopathy was predicted by the model a median approximately 6.5 months earlier.

The chain combines TRBV29-1 with TRBJ1-6; TRBD1 might be the D (5 bases). Sequencing was performed on peripheral blood or thyroid tissue (not recorded which). The sequence came from an adult man with Graves' disease, either hyperthyroidism or ophthalmopathy (not recorded which). CDR3 bases: TGCAGCGCCCGACCCGGACCAGGGCTATCACCCCTCCACTTT. This gives the protein CSARPGPGLSPLHF.